Following are 18 T cell receptor beta chains from one sample sequenced in a study of tumor-infiltrating lymphocytes in primary liver carcinoma. With a constant-region primer, TCR beta cDNA was made from 500 ng of total RNA. What produced the TCR beta libraries was three nested multiplex PCR rounds using slightly modified ARM-PCR. PCR rounds one and two used TRBV1-TRBV30 forward primers with a C-beta reverse primer for 10 cycles each. TCRdb re-derived calls from the multiplex PCR reads in MiXCR, one entry per CDR3 protein. The table has approximately 120,000 distinct CDR3 sequences, 55% to 75% seen once; the top ten hold approximately 8.9%. Investigators took RNA and DNA out together from roughly 21-30 mg of unsorted bulk tissue. Input material: liver tumor tissue from sampling region 3. Subset: tumor region T3, left-lateral pole. The source is an older woman with primary liver carcinoma and hepatitis B virus infection.

The sample holds many counts of this clonotype. The chain is built from TRBV29-1 and TRBJ2-7; 9 nucleotides align to TRBD2. The CDR3 totals 14 residues. With V trimmed by 5 bases and J by 0 bases, 5 bases remained unmatched. Germline loops: CDR1 SQVTM, CDR2 ANQGSEA. DNA for the CDR3: TGCAGCGTTTTGACTAGCGGAACCTCCTACGAGCAGTACTTC. Translation gives CSVLTSGTSYEQYF.

The rearrangement uses TRBV28 and TRBJ2-1, with unresolved D. Trimming left V 6 bases short and J 8 bases short, with 17 bases between. Germline CDR1 is MDHEN and CDR2 is SYDVKM. This CDR3 comprises 14 residues. The CDR3 nucleotides read TGTGCCAGCAGCACGACTGATTATTACGATGAGCAGTTCTTC. As protein: CASSTTDYYDEQFF. Combining the CDR3 with reference TRBV28 and TRBJ2-1 gives the whole variable domain DVKVTQSSRYLVKRTGEKVFLECVQDMDHENMFWYRQDPGLGLRLIYFSYDVKMKEKGDIPEGYSVSREKKERFSLILESASTNQTSMYLCASSTTDYYDEQFFGPGTRLTVL.

CDR3: CATSDGGSPEGRGYQYF. Written as DNA, the CDR3 is TGTGCCACCAGTGATGGAGGATCGCCGGAGGGCCGGGGCTATCAGTACTTC. V is TRBV24-1 and J is TRBJ2-7; D might be TRBD2 (6 bases). The length of the CDR3 is 17 residues. Trimming cost V 3 bases and J 10 bases, with 27 bases left between them. Germline V gene lookup returns CDR1 KGHDR and CDR2 SFDVKD.

This clonotype was found a few times. The germline gene is not matched at one end of the junction; a read error may be the cause. V usage is TRBV7-9 and J usage is TRBJ2-7, with a possible D match to TRBD1 (6 bases). CDR3 size: 14 residues. CDR1 SEHNR and CDR2 FQNEAQ come from the germline V gene (reference sequence). The CDR3 nucleotides read TGTGCCAGCAGCTCGCGGACAGACCCCTACGTGCAGTACTTC. Translating it yields CASSSRTDPYVQYF.

With respect to this clonotype: The junction departs from germline at one end; a sequencing error may be responsible. The chain links TRBV11-3 to TRBJ2-3; TRBD2 might be the D (6 bases). This CDR3 contains 14 residues. Germline CDR1 and CDR2: SGHNT and YENEEA. CDR3 sequence reads: CDSSFRTITDTQYF. The CDR3 bases are TGTGACAGCAGCTTCAGGACTATCACAGATACGCAGTACTTT.

Comments on this clonotype: The junction and the germline gene differ at one end; a read error may be behind it. The rearrangement joins TRBV11-1 to TRBJ2-1, with 9 bases aligning to TRBD2. The germline gives CDR1 SGHAT, CDR2 FQDESV (reference sequence). The CDR3 extends over 16 amino acids. CDR3 loop: CTSSPIAGAYYNEQFF. CDR3 nucleotides: TGTACCAGCAGCCCCATAGCGGGAGCGTATTACAATGAGCAGTTCTTC.

The chain has TRBV29-1 and TRBJ2-1; D perhaps matches TRBD1 (5 bases). Looked up from germline, CDR1 is SQVTM and CDR2 is ANQGSEA. The CDR3 runs to 17 residues. V was clipped by 6 bases and J by 12 bases, with 33 bases between them. The CDR3 loop reads CSVHPANGASRKSAQFF. The CDR3 coding sequence is TGCAGCGTCCACCCGGCTAATGGGGCGTCCCGAAAGAGTGCGCAGTTCTTC.

The V and J genes are TRBV10-3 and TRBJ2-3; 9 bases agree with TRBD2. J gave up 0 bases and V 10 bases, and 17 bases lay outside the gene matches. The V gene's germline CDR1 is ENHRY and CDR2 SYGVKD. The CDR3 totals 18 residues. CDR3 region: CARTGTSWSGISTDTQYF. In DNA, the CDR3 is TGTGCCAGGACCGGGACTAGCTGGAGCGGTATTAGCACAGATACGCAGTATTTT.

This clonotype has ten or more counts. The V call is TRBV6-1, the J call TRBJ1-4; tentative D call: TRBD1 (5 bases). Germline V gives CDR1 MNHNS, CDR2 SASEGT. The length of the CDR3 is 14 residues. Trimming left V 6 bases short and J 3 bases short, with 11 bases between. For the CDR3, the DNA is TGTGCCAGCAGATTGGGACCAGCTAATGAAAAACTGTTTTTT. Translation gives CASRLGPANEKLFF.

This clonotype was detected only once. A much larger clone differs by one base, so this may be a read error. This chain connects TRBV7-8 to TRBJ1-6; 7 bases agree with TRBD1. The germline CDR1 and CDR2 sequences are SGHVS and FQNEAQ. The V segment lost 9 bases and the J segment 6 bases; nucleotides outside the gene matches: 8. The CDR3 loop spans 14 amino acids. The CDR3 sequence: CARSLNRGNSPLHF. CDR3 coding DNA: TGTGCCAGGAGCCTTAACAGGGGTAATTCACCCCTCCACTTT.

In regard to this clonotype: Germline is not matched at one junction end, which may reflect a read error. The V gene is TRBV5-4, the J gene TRBJ1-4, with D perhaps matching TRBD1 (6 bases). Germline V lookup: CDR1 SGHNT, CDR2 YYREEE (reference sequence). The CDR3 contains 17 residues. The CDR3 protein is CASSLGGVPATNEKLFF. The CDR3 coding sequence is TGTGCCAGTAGCTTGGGGGGCGTTCCTGCAACTAATGAAAAACTGTTTTTT.

This clonotype appeared many times. The chain combines TRBV28 with TRBJ1-2, with 9 positions matching TRBD1. This CDR3 contains 11 residues. V shed 5 bases and J 13 bases; nucleotides not matched to a gene: 5. Germline CDR1 MDHEN, CDR2 SYDVKM. CDR3 nucleotide sequence: TGTGCCAGCAGTCACAGGGGGCTCGGCACCTTC. This encodes CASSHRGLGTF.

Notes on this clonotype: No conserved phenylalanine or tryptophan ends this CDR3, so it is likely a read error. The chain combines TRBV28 with TRBJ1-2; the D gene is possibly TRBD1 (5 bases). Germline V CDR1 and CDR2: MDHEN, SYDVKM. Deletions cut 6 bases from V and 4 bases from J, with 12 bases between. This CDR3 contains 13 residues. CDR3 amino acids: CASSPGTPYGYTY. The CDR3 DNA follows: TGTGCCAGCAGCCCCGGGACGCCCTATGGCTACACCTAC.

About this clonotype itself: A junction boundary mismatches the germline segment, possibly from a read error. The chain couples TRBV7-9 to TRBJ1-1, with 7 nucleotides matching TRBD1. Germline values: CDR1 SEHNR, CDR2 FQNEAQ (reference sequence). There are 14 residues in the CDR3. As DNA, the CDR3 is TGTGCCAGCAGCCCAAAGACAGGGTGGACTGAAGCTTCCTTT. This translates into CASSPKTGWTEASF.

As concerns this clonotype: An end of the junction differs from the germline gene, which may be a read error. CDR3 DNA sequence: TGTGCCAGCGGTCCCGGACAGGGAAATCAGCCTCAGCATTTT. It specifies CASGPGQGNQPQHF. V is TRBV6-6 and J is TRBJ1-5; TRBD1 matches at 8 bases. Germline CDR1 and CDR2: MNHNY and SVGAGI (reference sequence). The CDR3 runs 14 residues.

To note about this clonotype: Compared with germline, one end of the junction differs, possibly owing to a read error. Written as DNA, the CDR3 is TGTGTCAGCAGTCTTCCCGGGACTAGCGGGACCAAAAACATTCAGTACTTC. Its protein is CVSSLPGTSGTKNIQYF. The gene calls are TRBV11-1 and TRBJ2-4; 13 bases agree with TRBD2. This CDR3 has 17 amino acids. Per the germline V gene, CDR1 is SGHAT and CDR2 is FQDESV (reference sequence).

With regard to this clonotype: An end of the junction does not agree with germline; a read error may underlie this. This chain connects TRBV6-6 to TRBJ2-7; possibly TRBD1 or TRBD2 for D (6 bases each). Germline CDR1 and CDR2: MNHNY and SVGAGI (reference sequence). The CDR3 totals 15 residues. The CDR3 DNA reads TGTACCAGCAGTTACCCCGCGGGACAACTCTACGAGCCGTACTTC. Translated: CTSSYPAGQLYEPYF.

This clonotype showed up many times. This chain links TRBV10-3 with TRBJ1-1; D ambiguous. The length of the CDR3 is 14 residues. V was pared by 3 bases and J by 1 base, with 9 bases between. The germline V gene has CDR1 ENHRY and CDR2 SYGVKD. CDR3 sequence (DNA): TGTGCCATCAGTGATTCACCAAGGAACACTGAAGCTTTCTTT. Its translation is CAISDSPRNTEAFF.